The 30 T cell receptor beta chains given below trace back to one sample, sequenced in a study of T cells expressing NK-cell markers. TCRdb reprocessed the 5' RACE reads and stores each CDR3 protein as one record, lacking DNA. The clone table shows about 460,000 distinct CDR3 sequences, with the ten largest holding more than 1.4%. The sample comprised blood T cells: a sorted CD56 or NKG2C T cell subset, CD4+ or CD8+ T cells, or bulk PBMC T cells (not recorded which). The receptors come from a woman in her fifties or sixties in good health.

The chain recombines TRBV12-3 or TRBV12-4 with TRBJ1-2. CDR3 size: 14 residues. The CDR3 reads CASSPDRRSHGYTF.

The CDR3 protein is CAISVRGTGELFF. This chain joins TRBV10-3 and TRBJ2-2; TCRdb selects TRBD1, and the lack of DNA leaves this call unchecked. Germline V gene sequence: CDR1 ENHRY, CDR2 SYGVKD. The length of the CDR3 is 13 residues.

The chain joins TRBV27 to TRBJ1-4. The CDR3 is 13 amino acids. CDR1 is MNHEY and CDR2 is SMNVEV in the germline V gene (reference sequence). CDR3 sequence: CASSFGTNEKLFF.

The gene calls are TRBV12-3 or TRBV12-4 and TRBJ1-4. CDR3 length: 12 residues. The CDR3 protein is CASASVGEKLFF.

The chain uses TRBV14 and TRBJ1-1. From germline, CDR1 is SGHDN and CDR2 FVKESK. The CDR3 is made up of 12 amino acids. The CDR3 is CASSLGRSQAFF.

V gene TRBV12-3 or TRBV12-4 combines with J gene TRBJ2-3. The CDR3 consists of 14 residues. CDR3 sequence: CASRYSEVTDTQYF.

The chain couples TRBV12-3 or TRBV12-4 to TRBJ1-2. The CDR3 is 12 amino acids. The chain's CDR3 is CASSRARVAYTF.

The chain carries TRBV20-1 and TRBJ2-3; TCRdb gives TRBD2 as the D gene, but with no DNA this cannot be confirmed. The CDR3 is 16 residues long. Per germline, CDR1 DFQATT and CDR2 SNEGSKA (reference sequence). The CDR3 sequence: CSASLRLAGDTDTQYF.

The chain carries TRBV18 and TRBJ1-1; the TCRdb call, TRBD1, lacks DNA for checking. Per the germline V gene, CDR1 is KGHSH and CDR2 is LQKENI. The CDR3 totals 14 residues. This chain's CDR3 is CASSPGGSRTEAFF. The full variable domain, in which reference TRBV18 and TRBJ1-1 provide the parts outside the CDR3, is NAGVMQNPRHLVRRRGQEARLRCSPMKGHSHVYWYRQLPEEGLKFMVYLQKENIIDESGMPKERFSAEFPKEGPSILRIQQVVRGDSAAYFCASSPGGSRTEAFFGQGTRLTVV.

The chain carries TRBV12-3 or TRBV12-4 and TRBJ2-2; TCRdb names TRBD2, which stays unverified in the absence of DNA. The CDR3 has 14 residues. CDR3 loop: CASRRDSHTGELFF.

The CDR3 region is CASSYTSIPPYNEQFF. V and J are TRBV7-2 and TRBJ2-1; TCRdb's D gene call, TRBD2, goes unchecked for lack of DNA. The CDR3 is 16 amino acids. CDR1 is SGHTA and CDR2 is FQGNSA in the germline V gene.

The genes are TRBV3-1 and TRBJ2-1; TCRdb selects TRBD2, and the lack of DNA leaves this call unchecked. The CDR3 is 14 amino acids. Germline CDR1 reads LGHDT; CDR2 reads YNNKEL (reference sequence). CDR3 sequence reads: CASSQRAGENEQFF.

The V call is TRBV20-1, the J call TRBJ1-2; no DNA is available, so the TRBD1 call from TCRdb remains unchecked. CDR3 length: 12 amino acids. Germline V gene data show CDR1 as DFQATT and CDR2 as SNEGSKA (reference sequence). The CDR3 loop is CSAEEGGDGYTF.

V is TRBV9 and J is TRBJ2-2; the TRBD1 assignment by TCRdb is unverifiable without DNA. The CDR3 covers 14 residues. Germline V lookup: CDR1 SGDLS, CDR2 YYNGEE. The CDR3 loop is CASSHGQNTGELFF.

V usage is TRBV12-3 or TRBV12-4 and J usage is TRBJ2-7; there is no DNA to check the TCRdb D call of TRBD1. The length of the CDR3 is 12 residues. CDR3 sequence reads: CASSFDSYEQYF.

This chain uses TRBV20-1 with TRBJ2-1; there is no DNA to check the TCRdb D call of TRBD1. Germline CDR1 DFQATT, CDR2 SNEGSKA (reference sequence). The CDR3 runs 16 residues. CDR3 sequence: CSASRPSTALYNEQFF.

CDR3 loop: CASSPWTSGSTGELFF. V usage is TRBV27 and J usage is TRBJ2-2; absent DNA, TCRdb's TRBD2 call cannot be checked. CDR1 and CDR2 (germline): MNHEY, SMNVEV (reference sequence). The CDR3 length is 16 residues.

The rearrangement joins TRBV5-1 to TRBJ1-4; TCRdb names TRBD1, which stays unverified in the absence of DNA. There are 14 residues in the CDR3. Germline V gene lookup returns CDR1 SGHRS and CDR2 YFSETQ. This CDR3 is CASRADSRSEKLFF. Variable domain in full (rest from reference TRBV5-1 and TRBJ1-4): KAGVTQTPRYLIKTRGQQVTLSCSPISGHRSVSWYQQTPGQGLQFLFEYFSETQRNKGNFPGRFSGRQFSNSRSEMNVSTLELGDSALYLCASRADSRSEKLFFGSGTQLSVL.

The chain couples TRBV25-1 to TRBJ1-2. This CDR3 is 15 amino acids long. Germline CDR1 MGHDK, CDR2 SYGVNS. CDR3 loop: CASSEYGGGNYGYTF.

The genes are TRBV5-1 and TRBJ2-7; TCRdb proposes TRBD1, but this gene call is untestable without DNA. CDR1 is SGHRS and CDR2 is YFSETQ in the germline V gene. The CDR3 totals 13 residues. The CDR3: CASSRLQGPEQYF.

J is TRBJ2-2 and V is TRBV14; with no DNA, the TCRdb D assignment of TRBD1 cannot be verified. This CDR3 has 16 residues. In germline, CDR1 is SGHDN, CDR2 FVKESK. CDR3 protein: CASSLLGPGGTGELFF. Full variable domain (remainder filled in from reference TRBV14 and TRBJ2-2): EAGVTQFPSHSVIEKGQTVTLRCDPISGHDNLYWYRRVMGKEIKFLLHFVKESKQDESGMPNNRFLAERTGGTYSTLKVQPAELEDSGVYFCASSLLGPGGTGELFFGEGSRLTVL.

This chain connects TRBV29-1 to TRBJ2-2; TCRdb calls TRBD2, which cannot be checked without DNA. The CDR3 totals 13 residues. From germline, CDR1 is SQVTM and CDR2 ANQGSEA. The CDR3 protein is CSASGPFTGELFF.

The chain recombines TRBV18 with TRBJ2-1; TCRdb calls TRBD2, which cannot be checked without DNA. Looked up from germline, CDR1 is KGHSH and CDR2 is LQKENI. The CDR3 has 13 residues. The CDR3 reads CASSPLAEAGRFF. The variable domain in full, with the rest retrieved from reference TRBV18 and TRBJ2-1, is NAGVMQNPRHLVRRRGQEARLRCSPMKGHSHVYWYRQLPEEGLKFMVYLQKENIIDESGMPKERFSAEFPKEGPSILRIQQVVRGDSAAYFCASSPLAEAGRFFGPGTRLTVL.

The chain recombines TRBV20-1 with TRBJ1-6; TCRdb picks TRBD1, but there is no DNA to check that call. Germline V gene sequence: CDR1 DFQATT, CDR2 SNEGSKA (reference sequence). The CDR3 runs 15 residues. CDR3 sequence reads: CSAPELLGENSPLHF.

V and J are TRBV29-1 and TRBJ1-1. This CDR3 has 12 residues. Looked up from germline, CDR1 is SQVTM and CDR2 is ANQGSEA. CDR3 residues: CTGWAGSAEAFF.

The rearrangement joins TRBV30 to TRBJ2-5; the TRBD2 assignment by TCRdb is unverifiable without DNA. CDR1 is GTSNPN and CDR2 is SVGIG in the germline V gene (reference sequence). This CDR3 spans 12 amino acids. CDR3 amino acids: CAWGTSAETQYF.

The V and J genes are TRBV4-1 and TRBJ1-5; TCRdb's D gene call, TRBD1, goes unchecked for lack of DNA. The CDR3 extends over 16 amino acids. Germline V gives CDR1 MGHRA, CDR2 YSYEKL. The CDR3 is CASSQVGQGADQPQHF.

J is TRBJ2-3 and V is TRBV7-2; TCRdb reports TRBD2, a call that lacks DNA to check it against. The length of the CDR3 is 17 residues. CDR1 is SGHTA and CDR2 is FQGNSA in the germline V gene. The CDR3 spells CASSLAQGGRATDTQYF.

The chain joins TRBV2 to TRBJ2-1; there is no DNA to check the TCRdb D call of TRBD2. The CDR3 sequence is 15 residues long. Germline values: CDR1 SNHLY, CDR2 FYNNEI. The chain's CDR3 is CASTIRGTSGNEQFF.

The chain combines TRBV29-1 with TRBJ1-1. The length of the CDR3 is 15 residues. The germline V gene encodes CDR1 SQVTM and CDR2 ANQGSEA. Here the CDR3 reads CSVEDLRGGGTEAFF.